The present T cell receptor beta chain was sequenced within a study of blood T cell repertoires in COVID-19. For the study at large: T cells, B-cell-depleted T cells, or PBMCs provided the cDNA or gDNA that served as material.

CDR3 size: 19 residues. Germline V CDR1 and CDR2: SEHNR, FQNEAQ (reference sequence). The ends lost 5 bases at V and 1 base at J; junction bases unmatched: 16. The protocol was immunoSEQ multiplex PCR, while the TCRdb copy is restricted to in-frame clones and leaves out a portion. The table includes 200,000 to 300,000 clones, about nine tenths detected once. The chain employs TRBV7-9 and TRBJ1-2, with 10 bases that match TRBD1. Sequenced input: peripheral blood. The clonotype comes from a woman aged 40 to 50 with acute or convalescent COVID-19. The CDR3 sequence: CASSPVLRGQGLLNYGYTF. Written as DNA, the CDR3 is TGTGCCAGCAGCCCCGTGTTGAGGGGACAGGGGCTTCTTAACTATGGCTACACCTTC.